This TCR beta chain derives from a study of blood T cell repertoires in COVID-19. Study context: There were acute and convalescent COVID-19 samples, and they came from the United States, Italy and Spain.

The V gene end was trimmed by 1 base and the J gene end by 2 bases; junction bases not matched to a gene: 1. Germline lookup yields CDR1 SGDLS and CDR2 YYNGEE. This CDR3 region has 15 residues. This table comes from immunoSEQ multiplex PCR, and its TCRdb copy is limited to in-frame clones, with some not included. The table includes about 210,000 clones, more than 65% detected once. This sequence originates from a man between 45 and 60 years old with active or convalescent COVID-19. Sequences were obtained from peripheral blood. The chain employs TRBV9 and TRBJ2-1, with TRBD2 matching 9 bases. CDR3 sequence: CASSVSGGPYNEQFF. The CDR3, as DNA: TGTGCCAGCAGCGTAAGCGGGGGGCCCTACAATGAGCAGTTCTTC.